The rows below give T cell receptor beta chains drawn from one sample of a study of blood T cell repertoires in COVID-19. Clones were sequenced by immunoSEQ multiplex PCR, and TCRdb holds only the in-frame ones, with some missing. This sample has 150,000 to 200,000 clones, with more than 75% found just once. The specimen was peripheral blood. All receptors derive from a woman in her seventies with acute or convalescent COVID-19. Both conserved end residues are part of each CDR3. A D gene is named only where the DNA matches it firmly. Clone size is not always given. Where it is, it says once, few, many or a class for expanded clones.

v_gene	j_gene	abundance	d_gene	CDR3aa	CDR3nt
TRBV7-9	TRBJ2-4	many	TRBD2	CASTKPGLSKNIQYF	TGTGCCAGCACCAAACCGGGACTAAGCAAAAACATTCAGTACTTC
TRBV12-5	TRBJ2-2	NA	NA	CASGLVQGYQGGELFF	TGTGCTAGTGGTTTGGTACAGGGTTATCAAGGCGGGGAGCTGTTTTTT
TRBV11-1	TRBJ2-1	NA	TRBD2	CASNIGGGAGEQFF	TGTGCCAGCAATATAGGCGGGGGGGCAGGTGAGCAGTTCTTC
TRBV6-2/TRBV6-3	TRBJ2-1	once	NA	CASSRTAYSYNEQFF	TGTGCCAGCAGTCGGACAGCCTACTCCTACAATGAGCAGTTCTTC
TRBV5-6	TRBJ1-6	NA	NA	CASSEGLTYNSPLHF	TGTGCCAGCAGCGAGGGACTAACCTATAATTCACCCCTCCACTTT
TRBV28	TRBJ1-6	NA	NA	CASSPTLPGLDSPLHF	TGTGCCAGCAGCCCGACCCTCCCGGGTCTTGACTCACCCCTCCACTTT
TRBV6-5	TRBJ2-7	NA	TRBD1	CASSRTGRYEQYF	TGTGCCAGCAGTCGGACAGGGAGGTACGAGCAGTACTTC
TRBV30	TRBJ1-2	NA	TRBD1	CAWSVFGQGVGGYTF	TGTGCCTGGAGTGTATTTGGACAGGGAGTTGGAGGCTACACCTTC
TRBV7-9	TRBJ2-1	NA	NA	CASSLVQGGYNEQFF	TGTGCCAGCAGCTTAGTCCAGGGGGGCTACAATGAGCAGTTCTTC
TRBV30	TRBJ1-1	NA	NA	CAWSVLAGLLNTEAFF	TGTGCCTGGAGTGTACTGGCAGGGTTATTGAACACTGAAGCTTTCTTT
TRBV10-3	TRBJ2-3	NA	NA	CAIRGAPTDTQYF	TGTGCCATCAGAGGGGCTCCCACAGATACGCAGTATTTT
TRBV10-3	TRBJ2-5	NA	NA	CAISESVRAQETQYF	TGTGCCATCAGTGAGTCGGTCAGGGCACAAGAGACCCAGTACTTC
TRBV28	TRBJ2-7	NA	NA	CASSLRILFSYEQYF	TGTGCCAGCAGTTTGCGGATCCTTTTTAGCTACGAGCAGTACTTC
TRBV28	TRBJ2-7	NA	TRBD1	CASRRTGGYEQYF	TGTGCCAGCAGGCGAACAGGGGGCTACGAGCAGTACTTC
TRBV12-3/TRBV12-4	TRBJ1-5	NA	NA	CASNRGSNQPQHF	TGTGCCAGCAATCGGGGTAGCAATCAGCCCCAGCATTTT
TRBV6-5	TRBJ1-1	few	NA	CASSTRQYLTEAFF	TGTGCCAGCAGTACCCGACAGTACCTCACTGAAGCTTTCTTT
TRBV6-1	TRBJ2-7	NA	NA	CASSEPYGAVQYF	TGTGCCAGCAGTGAGCCCTATGGGGCGGTGCAGTACTTC
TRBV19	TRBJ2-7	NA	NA	CASSIDPGHEEQYF	TGTGCCAGTAGTATCGACCCGGGACACGAGGAGCAGTACTTC
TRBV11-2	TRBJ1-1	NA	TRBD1	CASSSVIGQGTEAFF	TGTGCCAGCAGCTCTGTCATTGGACAGGGAACTGAAGCTTTCTTT
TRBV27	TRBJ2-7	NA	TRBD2	CASSARTSGRYEQYF	TGTGCCAGCAGTGCCCGGACTAGCGGGCGGTACGAGCAGTACTTC
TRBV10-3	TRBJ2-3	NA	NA	CAICAGRRTDTQYF	TGTGCCATCTGCGCGGGGCGGCGCACAGATACGCAGTATTTT
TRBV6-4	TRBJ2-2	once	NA	CASSDGDTGELFF	TGTGCCAGCAGTGACGGAGACACCGGGGAGCTGTTTTTT
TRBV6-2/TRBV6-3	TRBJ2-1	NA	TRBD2	CASSVPGLGTSHEQFF	TGTGCCAGCAGCGTCCCGGGACTAGGCACCTCCCATGAGCAGTTCTTC
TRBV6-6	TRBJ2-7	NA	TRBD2	CASRDSGRGYEQYF	TGTGCCAGCAGGGATAGCGGGAGGGGCTACGAGCAGTACTTC
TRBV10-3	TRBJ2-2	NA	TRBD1	CAIRTTGDGTGELFF	TGTGCCATCAGGACAACAGGGGACGGCACCGGGGAGCTGTTTTTT
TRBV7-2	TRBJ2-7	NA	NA	CASSRQAWREQYF	TGTGCCAGCAGTCGACAGGCGTGGAGAGAGCAGTACTTC
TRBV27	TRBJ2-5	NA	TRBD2	CASSFGGGYAETQYF	TGTGCCAGCAGTTTTGGGGGGGGTTATGCAGAGACCCAGTACTTC
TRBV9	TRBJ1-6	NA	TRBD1	CASSSGRQGGNSPLHF	TGTGCCAGCAGCTCCGGGCGACAGGGTGGTAATTCACCCCTCCACTTT
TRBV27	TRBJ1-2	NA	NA	CASSSRSTAIYGYTF	TGTGCCAGCAGTTCGCGCTCGACAGCAATTTATGGCTACACCTTC